This entry is about one T cell receptor beta chain. The antigen remains undetermined. Primers included in the PCR were 60 Vbeta and 13 Jbeta primers. TCRdb's copy holds only in-frame clones and misses some; the assay was immunoSEQ multiplex PCR. This table has roughly 150,000 clones, around 83% appearing once. This sample is part of a study of cytomegalovirus exposure and HLA in healthy donors. Study context: In terms of ancestry, the Caucasian-associated cluster contained 80% to 90% of the 300 to 400 genotyped donors.

Study results and limitations: Rare sequences made up most TCRs, while some public TCRs were found in many donors. Cytomegalovirus-associated status was assigned to about 170 TCR beta chains. There was a cluster of highly shared sequence variants that was likely a sequencing artifact.

Germline-derived CDR1 and CDR2 are SGDLS and YYNGEE. Trimming removed 0 bases at V and 5 bases at J, with 15 bases between. CDR3 length equals 15 residues. The sample consisted of PBMCs. The sequence came from a male donor in good health and CMV-seropositive. This sequence joins TRBV9 and TRBJ2-7; possibly TRBD2 for D (6 bases). The CDR3 DNA reads TGTGCCAGCAGCGTAGATGCGGGGTCTCGAAACGAGCAGTACTTC. Translated: CASSVDAGSRNEQYF.